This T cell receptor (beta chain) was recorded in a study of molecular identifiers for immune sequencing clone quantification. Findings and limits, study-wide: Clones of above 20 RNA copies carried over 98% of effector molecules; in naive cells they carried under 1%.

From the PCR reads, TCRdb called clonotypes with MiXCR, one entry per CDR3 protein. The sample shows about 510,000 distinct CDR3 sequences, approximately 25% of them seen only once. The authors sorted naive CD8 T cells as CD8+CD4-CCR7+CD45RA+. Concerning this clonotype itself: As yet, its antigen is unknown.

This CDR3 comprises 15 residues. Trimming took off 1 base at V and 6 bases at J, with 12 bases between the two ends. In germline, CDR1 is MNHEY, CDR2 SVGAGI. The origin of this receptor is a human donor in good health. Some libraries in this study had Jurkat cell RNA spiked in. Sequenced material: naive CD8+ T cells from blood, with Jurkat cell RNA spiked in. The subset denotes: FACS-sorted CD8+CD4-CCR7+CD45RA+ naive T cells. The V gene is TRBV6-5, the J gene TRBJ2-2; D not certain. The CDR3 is CASSYWQENAGELFF. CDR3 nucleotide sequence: TGTGCCAGCAGTTACTGGCAGGAAAACGCCGGGGAGCTGTTTTTT.